This TCR beta chain was captured in a study of T cell repertoires in urothelial bladder cancer (dated by TCRdb to the late 2010s). Regarding the research as a whole: Of the approximately 12 resected lesions, three were clinical stage cT0, three were cTa, three were cT1, and three were cT2 or greater. TCR repertoire clonality in bladder tumors was compared with TCR repertoire clonality in benign bladder inflammation. Twelve patients who had bladder lesions and were undergoing transurethral resection were prospectively identified. Around 11 resected bladder lesions, consisting of urothelial carcinoma (UC+) and benign (UC-) specimens, were examined. What the work shows at the level of the full study, not this receptor alone: Median tumor infiltrating lymphocyte percentage was about 2% in carcinoma specimens and approximately 13% in benign specimens. In carcinoma specimens, up to roughly 15% of infiltrating lymphocytes were accounted for by a single T-cell clone, compared with more than 1.5% in benign specimens. Urothelial carcinoma specimens had fewer T cells than benign specimens, with medians of around 6,000 and 25,000.

V is reduced by 2 bases and J by 8 bases, leaving a spacing of 12 bases between them. The germline V gene (reference sequence) provides CDR1 SGHNT and CDR2 YYREEE. From its cysteine to its phenylalanine, the CDR3 spans 13 amino acids. CDR3 DNA is the only sequence kept; it has 39 bases, read in frame from the first base. At transurethral resection, specimens of the bladder lesions were collected and then stored at -80C. DNA was isolated from bladder specimens obtained during transurethral resection. This clone turned up a few times. There is no known antigen for this receptor. No much larger clone is present one base from it, and per-base qualities are unavailable. The immunoSEQ assay was used to sequence the CDR3 region of the TCR beta chain. In the original analysis: T-cell fraction, clonal dominance and maximum TCR clone frequency were calculated for each specimen. Here the immuneACCESS table is served through TCRdb, limited to in-frame sequences with V and J called. Missing clones are a known gap in these copies; in checked studies unresolved V genes cover under half, and the rest lacks a known reason. Clone size and V and J calls were adopted from that table, with D and trimming inferred from the DNA. A total of 9,200 or so clones appear in this sample, around 58% of them only once. The leading ten clones occupy about 34% of the sample.

Input material: tumor-infiltrating cells from bladder cancer. The chain links TRBV5-4 with TRBJ2-3, with the D gene call left open. The sequence was collected from a human donor with urothelial carcinoma. The CDR3 region reads CASSFDQIGTQYF. The DNA is TGTGCCAGCAGCTTTGATCAGATCGGTACGCAGTATTTT.